This T cell receptor beta chain was sequenced for a study of T cells in Graves' hyperthyroidism and ophthalmopathy. Study details: Pretreatment peripheral blood was obtained at initial diagnosis. Study outcomes and limitations: The model's output predicted ophthalmopathy at a median of about 5.9 months prior to onset.

Template material for amplifying TCR beta CDR3 regions consisted of RNA transcripts. The TCR CDR3 first-round RT-PCR relied on the HTBI primer set. One entry per CDR3 protein, called by TCRdb with MiXCR from the multiplex PCR reads. The sample lists about 360,000 distinct CDR3 sequences, roughly 13% occurring once. The germline V gene encodes CDR1 ENHRY and CDR2 SYGVKD. V lost 3 bases and J 1 base, leaving 9 bases between the germline ends. This CDR3 is 14 amino acids long. The table lists this clonotype with many counts. Its cognate antigen is unknown. Across 18 months, stable Graves' hyperthyroidism was marked by no progression to ophthalmopathy.

This sequence originates from a young woman with Graves' hyperthyroidism. Sequenced: blood. The chain uses TRBV10-3 and TRBJ1-1; D remains ambiguous. In nucleotides, the CDR3 is TGTGCCATCAGTGAATGGCAGGCGAACACTGAAGCTTTCTTT. Encoded protein: CAISEWQANTEAFF.